This TCR beta chain appears in the sequencing data of a study of breast tumors, draining lymph nodes, adjacent tissues. Findings of the study overall: Tumor TCR diversity was below lymph nodes but above nontumor tissue.

Axillary draining lymph nodes of breast cancer patients supplied the node samples. As for this clonotype: Its antigen is currently unknown. Since a much larger clone is just one base distant, this may be a read error.

Each CDR3 protein is one row after TCRdb ran MiXCR on the multiplex PCR reads. This sample yields about 180,000 distinct CDR3 sequences, of which roughly a third are seen a single time; about 4% belongs to the top ten. Sequencing input: axillary lymph node tissue. The clonotype was recovered from a female donor with breast cancer. Some clones in this sample may be carry-over from other donors' samples.

DNA for the CDR3: TGCGCCAGCAGCCCCCCGCGCGGATTTTCGGGCGAGCATTACTTC. It encodes CASSPPRGFSGEHYF. V is TRBV4-1 and J is TRBJ2-7; the D is unclear. CDR1 and CDR2 from the germline V gene are MGHRA and YSYEKL. The CDR3 contains 15 residues.